This T cell receptor (beta chain) is from a study of control samples from healthy donors and cancer patients. CDR1 is LNHDA and CDR2 is SQIVND in the germline V gene (reference sequence). The CDR3 runs 14 residues. The ends lost 7 bases at V and 5 bases at J; junction bases unmatched: 10. Profiled with immunoSEQ multiplex PCR; TCRdb holds only in-frame clones, not every one. The sample includes about 80,000 clones, roughly 89% of them seen just once. The receptor comes from a man aged 50 or older in good health. The J gene is TRBJ1-1, the V gene TRBV19, with 7 positions matching TRBD1. Specimen: blood. CDR3 DNA: TGTGCCAGTACCTTTGACAGGGTCCAAACTGAAGCTTTCTTT. This gives the protein CASTFDRVQTEAFF.